These 13 T cell receptor beta chains were sequenced from one sample in a study of T cells in Graves' hyperthyroidism and ophthalmopathy. TCR beta CDR3 regions were amplified from RNA. When the TCR CDR3 underwent first-round RT-PCR, the HTBI primer set was used. One entry per CDR3 protein results from TCRdb running MiXCR on the multiplex PCR reads. Of nearly 600,000 distinct CDR3 sequences listed, approximately 14% are singletons. The specimen sequenced was blood. The origin of the receptors is a woman under 30 with Graves' ophthalmopathy.

V usage is TRBV7-9 and J usage is TRBJ2-5; no definite D call. The CDR3 length is 14 residues. The V and J ends lost 2 bases and 2 bases respectively, with 9 bases between them. Germline CDR1 is SEHNR and CDR2 is FQNEAQ (reference sequence). The CDR3 region has the DNA TGTGCCAGCAGCTTACTTGAGTTACAAGAGACCCAGTACTTC. Its translation is CASSLLELQETQYF.

The rearrangement uses TRBV7-2 and TRBJ1-1; D remains unclear. The CDR3 extends over 14 amino acids. CDR1 is SGHTA, CDR2 FQGNSA, per germline. V lost 6 bases, J lost 1 base, and 12 bases lay in between. For the CDR3, the DNA is TGTGCCAGCAGTCTCCATCGGGGGAACACTGAAGCTTTCTTT. It is translated as CASSLHRGNTEAFF.

Here the CDR3 DNA reads TGTGCCACCGGCGGGACTAGCGGTTACGAGCAGTACTTC. Protein sequence: CATGGTSGYEQYF. This rearrangement joins TRBV24-1 to TRBJ2-7; 11 nucleotides line up with TRBD2. V was pared by 9 bases and J by 4 bases, with 4 bases of the junction left unmatched. The CDR3 sequence is 13 residues long. Germline V gene sequence: CDR1 KGHDR, CDR2 SFDVKD.

This clonotype was counted many times. This sequence joins TRBV27 and TRBJ2-5; 12 positions match TRBD2. The CDR3 covers 16 residues. Trimming removed 4 bases from V and 5 bases from J; junction bases left unmatched: 8. Germline V CDR1 and CDR2: MNHEY, SMNVEV (reference sequence). The CDR3 nucleotides are TGTGCCAGCAGTTCTCCGGGACTAGCGGGTTTGGAGACCCAGTACTTC. The encoded protein is CASSSPGLAGLETQYF.

This chain links TRBV30 with TRBJ1-1; maybe TRBD1 (5 bases). Germline V lookup: CDR1 GTSNPN, CDR2 SVGIG (reference sequence). The CDR3 length is 14 residues. The germline V and J ends were trimmed by 5 bases and 4 bases, with 17 bases remaining between them. The CDR3 spells CAWATGVGGTEAFF. In DNA form, the CDR3 reads TGTGCCTGGGCCACGGGAGTCGGGGGCACTGAAGCTTTCTTT.

In its sample, this clonotype was seen many times. The rearrangement links TRBV20-1 to TRBJ1-2; D remains ambiguous. CDR1 is DFQATT, CDR2 SNEGSKA, per germline (reference sequence). Trimming stripped 3 bases from V and 2 bases from J, with 16 bases between. The CDR3 has 15 amino acids. CDR3 bases: TGCAGTGCTAGTTATCCCCACGGCGGGAACTATGGCTACACCTTC. Encoded protein: CSASYPHGGNYGYTF.

This clonotype was counted ten times or more. The chain employs TRBV7-9 and TRBJ2-7; tentatively, D is TRBD1 or TRBD2 (7 bases each). CDR1 is SEHNR and CDR2 is FQNEAQ in the germline V gene (reference sequence). The CDR3 runs 14 residues. Between the trimmed V and J ends, which lost 5 bases and 2 bases, there was a span of 13 bases. The CDR3 bases are TGTGCCAGCAGCCCAGGGGGGGAGACCTACGAGCAGTACTTC. It translates to CASSPGGETYEQYF.

This clonotype was counted many times. A much larger clone is a single base away; this may be a read error. The rearrangement joins TRBV28 to TRBJ1-2, with D possibly being TRBD1 (6 bases). Germline CDR1 MDHEN, CDR2 SYDVKM. The CDR3 runs 13 residues. Trimming stripped 3 bases from V and 3 bases from J, with 8 bases between. CDR3 DNA: TGTGCCAGCAGTTTTGCAGGGGACTATGGCTACACCTTC. Translation: CASSFAGDYGYTF.

This clonotype was seen many times. Here the CDR3 reads CSARGASVITDTQYF. The CDR3 DNA sequence: TGCAGTGCTAGGGGGGCTAGCGTTATCACAGATACGCAGTATTTT. The chain has TRBV20-1 and TRBJ2-3; TRBD1 or TRBD2 may be the D gene (6 bases each). Per germline, CDR1 DFQATT and CDR2 SNEGSKA (reference sequence). V was cut by 3 bases and J by 2 bases, with 15 bases left in between. The CDR3 loop spans 15 amino acids.

The sample holds many counts of this clonotype. This rearrangement joins TRBV30 to TRBJ1-6, with D perhaps TRBD1 (5 bases). V was trimmed by 5 bases and J by 9 bases, leaving 11 bases between them. This CDR3 contains 12 residues. From germline, CDR1 is GTSNPN and CDR2 SVGIG (reference sequence). CDR3 loop: CAWQITGSPLHF. CDR3 nucleotide sequence: TGTGCCTGGCAGATAACAGGTTCACCCCTCCACTTT.

This clonotype was counted between two and nine times. The rearrangement links TRBV12-3 or TRBV12-4 to TRBJ2-7, with 8 bases that match TRBD1. With 7 bases clipped from V and 3 bases from J, the junction kept 8 bases outside the gene matches. The CDR3 has 14 amino acids. CDR3 coding DNA: TGTGCCAGCACCCTACAACAGGGGGACTACGAGCAGTACTTC. This codes for CASTLQQGDYEQYF.

The sample holds many counts of this clonotype. The gene calls are TRBV5-1 and TRBJ1-1, with a tentative D call TRBD1 (5 bases). Germline V CDR1 and CDR2: SGHRS, YFSETQ. The CDR3 has 15 amino acids. With 4 bases removed from V and 5 bases from J, the gap between germline ends came to 18 bases. CDR3 residues: CASSTGDPLATEAFF. The CDR3 nucleotides are TGCGCCAGCAGCACGGGGGACCCCCTGGCGACTGAAGCTTTCTTT.

Only a few counts were recorded for this clonotype. The V gene is TRBV4-1, the J gene TRBJ2-2; D gene uncertain. Trimming pared 5 bases from V and 4 bases from J, leaving 8 bases between. The V gene's germline CDR1 is MGHRA and CDR2 YSYEKL. This CDR3 spans 13 amino acids. The CDR3 loop is CASSYLPTGELFF. The CDR3 bases are TGCGCCAGCAGCTACCTACCCACCGGGGAGCTGTTTTTT.